One sample yielded the 14 T cell receptor beta chains listed below, sequenced in a study of blood T cell repertoires in COVID-19. The table came from immunoSEQ multiplex PCR; TCRdb's copy has only in-frame clones and leaves some out. The sample includes 95,000 to 150,000 clones, 75% to 90% of them seen just once. Sequences were obtained from peripheral blood. These receptors all come from a man between 65 and 79 years old with active or convalescent COVID-19.

This chain uses TRBV28 with TRBJ1-5; 7 bases agree with TRBD1. Germline CDR1 and CDR2: MDHEN and SYDVKM. The CDR3 has 16 amino acids. The V segment lost 1 base and the J segment 4 bases; nucleotides outside the gene matches: 7. The CDR3 reads CASSLSMDRPNQPQHF. CDR3 nucleotide sequence: TGTGCCAGCAGTTTATCCATGGACAGGCCGAATCAGCCCCAGCATTTT. The full variable domain, rest sourced from reference TRBV28 and TRBJ1-5, is DVKVTQSSRYLVKRTGEKVFLECVQDMDHENMFWYRQDPGLGLRLIYFSYDVKMKEKGDIPEGYSVSREKKERFSLILESASTNQTSMYLCASSLSMDRPNQPQHFGDGTRLSIL.

To note about this clone: Other nucleotide sequences from this sample produce the same CDR3. V and J are TRBV7-9 and TRBJ1-5, with TRBD1 matching over 9 bases. Germline V gene sequence: CDR1 SEHNR, CDR2 FQNEAQ (reference sequence). This CDR3 comprises 15 residues. The ends lost 0 bases at V and 4 bases at J; junction bases unmatched: 1. The DNA of the CDR3 is TGTGCCAGCAGCTTAGCCGGGACAGGGAATCAGCCCCAGCATTTT. Translated: CASSLAGTGNQPQHF.

The genes are TRBV19 and TRBJ1-4, with 8 bases identical to TRBD1. V shed 8 bases, J shed 2 bases, and the junction held 10 bases outside the gene matches. This CDR3 is built from 16 residues. The germline V gene has CDR1 LNHDA and CDR2 SQIVND (reference sequence). The CDR3 bases are TGTGCCAGTTCGACGTTGGGACAGGTGACTAATGAAAAACTGTTTTTT. Translated: CASSTLGQVTNEKLFF.

This clone was detected only a few times. The CDR3 nucleotides read TGTGCCTGGAGTGTAACTCGGACAGGGGGTTACAGCACTGAAGCTTTCTTT. Its protein product is CAWSVTRTGGYSTEAFF. The V call is TRBV30, the J call TRBJ1-1, with 10 bases lining up with TRBD1. The germline gives CDR1 GTSNPN, CDR2 SVGIG (reference sequence). The junction had 11 bases not matched to a gene; V was cut back by 0 bases and J by 4 bases. There are 17 residues in the CDR3.

This clone showed up just once. The chain employs TRBV9 and TRBJ2-4; 9 nucleotides match TRBD1. V was clipped by 3 bases and J by 11 bases; unmatched bases: 9. Germline CDR1 SGDLS, CDR2 YYNGEE. The CDR3 totals 14 residues. CDR3 in amino acids: CASSAAGTGLVQYF. The CDR3 coding sequence is TGTGCCAGCAGCGCCGCCGGGACAGGGCTGGTTCAGTACTTC.

V is TRBV7-9 and J is TRBJ2-1; TRBD2 aligns across 7 bases. After removal of 3 bases from V and 9 bases from J, the junction contained 14 bases not matched to a gene. The CDR3 extends over 16 amino acids. CDR1 is SEHNR and CDR2 is FQNEAQ in the germline V gene (reference sequence). DNA for the CDR3: TGTGCCAGCAGCTTCGATCTGGGAGGGCCAGTAAGTGAGCAGTTCTTC. It is translated as CASSFDLGGPVSEQFF.

The chain combines TRBV5-1 with TRBJ2-1; tentative D call: TRBD2 (7 bases). Germline values: CDR1 SGHRS, CDR2 YFSETQ. This CDR3 is 15 amino acids long. Trimming shortened V by 4 bases and J by 0 bases, and 11 bases separated the two germline ends. The CDR3 coding sequence is TGCGCCAGCAGCCGGGGGGCTGGCTCCTACAATGAGCAGTTCTTC. This codes for CASSRGAGSYNEQFF.

The chain has TRBV19 and TRBJ2-2, with a weak D call TRBD2 (6 bases). The V end lost 5 bases, the J end lost 1 base, and 23 bases lay between the germline ends. There are 19 residues in the CDR3. Germline lookup yields CDR1 LNHDA and CDR2 SQIVND (reference sequence). CDR3 amino acids: CASSPRRDSGRMNTGELFF. CDR3 DNA sequence: TGTGCCAGTAGTCCACGACGGGACTCAGGGCGGATGAACACCGGGGAGCTGTTTTTT.

J is TRBJ1-4 and V is TRBV6-6, with a weak D call TRBD1 (5 bases). Trimming left V 6 bases short and J 7 bases short, with 12 bases between. Germline V gene data show CDR1 as MNHNY and CDR2 as SVGAGI (reference sequence). The CDR3 totals 13 residues. The CDR3 sequence: CASSPGVGEKLFF. The CDR3 nucleotides are TGTGCCAGCAGCCCGGGGGTCGGTGAAAAACTGTTTTTT.

J is TRBJ1-5 and V is TRBV29-1; D is unresolved. The CDR3 is 13 amino acids. Trimming pared 0 bases from V and 4 bases from J, leaving 7 bases between. Germline values: CDR1 SQVTM, CDR2 ANQGSEA. CDR3 coding DNA: TGCAGCGTTGAAGAGACGGGGAATCAGCCCCAGCATTTT. Translating gives CSVEETGNQPQHF.

V and J are TRBV6-5 and TRBJ2-1; possible D gene TRBD2, 5 bases. The germline V gene has CDR1 MNHEY and CDR2 SVGAGI. This CDR3 comprises 16 residues. V lost 2 bases and J lost 2, with 13 bases in between. The CDR3 protein is CASSYDDGVAYNEQFF. In DNA, the CDR3 is TGTGCCAGCAGTTACGACGACGGGGTTGCCTACAATGAGCAGTTCTTC.

The chain employs TRBV27 and TRBJ1-5; TRBD1 aligns across 9 bases. The CDR3 spans 19 residues. Germline-derived CDR1 and CDR2 are MNHEY and SMNVEV (reference sequence). V trimming: 6 bases; J trimming: 2 bases; junction bases outside the gene matches: 17. The chain's CDR3 is CASSPGGTGSLEGNQPQHF. CDR3 nucleotide sequence: TGTGCCAGCAGCCCCGGCGGGACAGGGTCTCTCGAGGGCAATCAGCCCCAGCATTTT.

CDR3 bases: TGTGCCAGCAGCTCCAGTCTAGAGGATGGCTACACCTTC. This translates into CASSSSLEDGYTF. The chain joins TRBV7-8 to TRBJ1-2; D gene uncertain. This CDR3 is 13 amino acids long. Germline CDR1 SGHVS, CDR2 FQNEAQ. V was pared by 4 bases and J by 6 bases, with 12 bases between. Filled out from reference TRBV7-8 and TRBJ1-2, the complete variable domain reads GAGVSQSPRYKVAKRGQDVALRCDPISGHVSLFWYQQALGQGPEFLTYFQNEAQLDKSGLPSDRFFAERPEGSVSTLKIQRTQQEDSAVYLCASSSSLEDGYTFGSGTRLTVV.

The rearrangement joins TRBV28 to TRBJ1-5, with unresolved D. V lost 3 bases, J lost 7 bases, and 7 bases lay in between. The CDR3 covers 12 residues. Germline-derived CDR1 and CDR2 are MDHEN and SYDVKM. CDR3 sequence: CASSFLGQPQHF. CDR3 DNA: TGTGCCAGCAGTTTTCTTGGCCAGCCCCAGCATTTT.